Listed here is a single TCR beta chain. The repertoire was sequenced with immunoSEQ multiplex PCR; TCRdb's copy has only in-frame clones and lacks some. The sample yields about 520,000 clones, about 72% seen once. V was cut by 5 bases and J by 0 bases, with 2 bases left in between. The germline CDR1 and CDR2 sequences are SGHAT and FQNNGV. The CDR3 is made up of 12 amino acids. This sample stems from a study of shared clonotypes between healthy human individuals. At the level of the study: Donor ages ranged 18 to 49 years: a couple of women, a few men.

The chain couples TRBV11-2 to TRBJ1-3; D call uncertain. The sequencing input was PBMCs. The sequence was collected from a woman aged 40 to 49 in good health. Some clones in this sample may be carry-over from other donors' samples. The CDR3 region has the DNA TGTGCCAGCAGCCCCTCTGGAAACACCATATATTTT. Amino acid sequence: CASSPSGNTIYF.